The next 2 T cell receptor beta chains were all read from a single sample in a study of response to subunit inactivated influenza vaccine. One entry per CDR3 protein results from TCRdb running MiXCR on the RT-PCR reads. Among roughly 570,000 distinct CDR3 sequences listed, 13% were seen once. The specimen comprised PBMCs from blood, sampled roughly 48 days after vaccination. The receptors were gathered from a man over 45 who received an inactivated influenza vaccine.

This clonotype appeared many times. The genes are TRBV27 and TRBJ2-7; D is possibly TRBD1 (5 bases). V lost 2 bases, J lost 6 bases, and 14 bases lay in between. Germline assignment: CDR1 MNHEY and CDR2 SMNVEV (reference sequence). The length of the CDR3 is 14 residues. CDR3: CASSLAGMTSEQYF. CDR3 in DNA: TGTGCCAGCAGTTTAGCAGGGATGACGAGCGAGCAGTACTTC.

V gene TRBV6-2 or TRBV6-3 combines with J gene TRBJ1-1; D unresolved. Germline V gene sequence: CDR1 MNHEY, CDR2 SVGEGT. The CDR3 runs 13 residues. V lost 4 bases and J lost 4, with 10 bases in between. This CDR3 reads CASSSYLGTEAFF. CDR3 bases: TGTGCCAGCAGTTCATATTTGGGCACTGAAGCTTTCTTT.